What follows describes a single T cell receptor beta chain. The data derive from a study of blood T cell repertoires in COVID-19. Study in general: The United States, Italy and Spain provided the acute and convalescent COVID-19 samples. The cDNA or gDNA used as material had been derived from T cells, B-cell-depleted T cells, or PBMCs.

Original processing notes: Estimated nucleated cell counts came from reference gene primer amplification. Here immunoSEQ multiplex PCR was the method, and the copy in TCRdb shows in-frame clones only, minus some. V, J and clone size are taken as reported in that table, and D and trimming were inferred from the DNA itself. The table shows about 130,000 clones, with over 75% occurring only once. The CDR3 has 13 amino acids. CDR1 is SGHRS and CDR2 is YFSETQ in the germline V gene. The trim removed 5 bases at V and 5 bases at J, leaving 5 bases unmatched. Sequencing used peripheral blood. The receptor was derived from a woman at least 80 years old with acute or convalescent COVID-19. The chain couples TRBV5-1 to TRBJ2-3; 7 bases are shared with TRBD2. This CDR3 is CASRAGSQDTQYF. The DNA for the CDR3 is TGCGCCAGCAGAGCGGGATCACAAGATACGCAGTATTTT.